The rows below give T cell receptor beta chains drawn from one sample of a study of CD8 T cells in Susac syndrome. TCRdb passed the immunoSEQ multiplex PCR reads through MiXCR, listing each CDR3 protein once. The data contain 150,000 to 200,000 distinct CDR3 sequences, approximately 96% of them singletons. Specimen: CD8+ T cells from PBMCs. The receptors derive from a human donor with multiple sclerosis. CDR3s include the opening cysteine and the closing phenylalanine or tryptophan. D genes are given only for firm matches. The size field is filled for only some rows; it gives once, few, many or a size class.

v_call: TRBV7-6
d_call: -
j_call: TRBJ2-5
clone_size: -
cdr3_nt: TGTGCCAGCAGCCCCTTAGATCAGGGGCAAGAGACCCAGTACTTC
cdr3_aa: CASSPLDQGQETQYF

v_call: TRBV4-1
d_call: TRBD1
j_call: TRBJ2-4
clone_size: -
cdr3_nt: TGCGCCAGCAGCCAACGGCGGACACAGGGGGCGATAGGAAACATTCAGTACTTC
cdr3_aa: CASSQRRTQGAIGNIQYF

v_call: TRBV20-1
d_call: TRBD2
j_call: TRBJ2-1
clone_size: -
cdr3_nt: TGCAGTGCTAGACTACTAGCGGGGGTTATCTATGAGCAGTTCTTC
cdr3_aa: CSARLLAGVIYEQFF

v_call: TRBV13
d_call: TRBD2
j_call: TRBJ2-2
clone_size: -
cdr3_nt: TGTGCCAGCAGCGGACTAGCGGGTGGAGAGGCTCACACCGGGGAGCTGTTTTTT
cdr3_aa: CASSGLAGGEAHTGELFF

v_call: TRBV25-1
d_call: -
j_call: TRBJ2-5
clone_size: -
cdr3_nt: TGTGCCAGCAGTAATCAAGAGACCCAGTACTTC
cdr3_aa: CASSNQETQYF

v_call: TRBV3-1
d_call: -
j_call: TRBJ2-6
clone_size: -
cdr3_nt: TGTGCCAGCAGCCAAGAGGGGAATTCTGGGGCCAACGTCCTGACTTTC
cdr3_aa: CASSQEGNSGANVLTF

v_call: TRBV9
d_call: -
j_call: TRBJ2-3
clone_size: once
cdr3_nt: TGTGCCAGCAGCGTAGGGCTAGGAGGAGATACGCAGTATTTT
cdr3_aa: CASSVGLGGDTQYF

v_call: TRBV12-3/TRBV12-4
d_call: -
j_call: TRBJ2-3
clone_size: -
cdr3_nt: TGTGCCAGCAGTTTAATAGGGGCGAATGGTACAGATACGCAGTATTTT
cdr3_aa: CASSLIGANGTDTQYF

v_call: TRBV12-3/TRBV12-4
d_call: TRBD2
j_call: TRBJ2-7
clone_size: -
cdr3_nt: TGTGCCAGCAGTTTAATGGAGACTAGCGGGACCCACTACGAGCAGTACTTC
cdr3_aa: CASSLMETSGTHYEQYF

v_call: TRBV27
d_call: TRBD1
j_call: TRBJ1-2
clone_size: -
cdr3_nt: TGTGCCAGCAGGCCGGACAGGGAACGAAACTATGGCTACACCTTC
cdr3_aa: CASRPDRERNYGYTF

v_call: TRBV2
d_call: TRBD2
j_call: TRBJ2-1
clone_size: -
cdr3_nt: TGTGCCAGCAGTGAAATGGTAGGGACTAGCGGGAACTCCTACAATGAGCAGTTCTTC
cdr3_aa: CASSEMVGTSGNSYNEQFF

v_call: TRBV12-3/TRBV12-4
d_call: -
j_call: TRBJ2-7
clone_size: -
cdr3_nt: TGTGCCATCCGAGGACGGGAAGATGGAGAGCAGTACTTC
cdr3_aa: CAIRGREDGEQYF

v_call: TRBV27
d_call: TRBD1
j_call: TRBJ1-2
clone_size: -
cdr3_nt: TGTGCCAGCAGTTCCCTATACAGGGGATGGAGAGGCTACACCTTC
cdr3_aa: CASSSLYRGWRGYTF

v_call: TRBV27
d_call: TRBD2
j_call: TRBJ2-1
clone_size: -
cdr3_nt: TGTGCCAGCAGTTTAATGGCGGGAGGATTGAATGAGCAGTTCTTC
cdr3_aa: CASSLMAGGLNEQFF

v_call: TRBV28
d_call: -
j_call: TRBJ2-5
clone_size: -
cdr3_nt: TGTGCCAGCAGTCCCGGACCGGGACATAAGGAGACCCAGTACTTC
cdr3_aa: CASSPGPGHKETQYF

v_call: TRBV12-3/TRBV12-4
d_call: -
j_call: TRBJ2-3
clone_size: once
cdr3_nt: TGTGCCAGCAGTTTAGTGGGGGAAAGCACAGATACGCAGTATTTT
cdr3_aa: CASSLVGESTDTQYF

v_call: TRBV7-9
d_call: TRBD2
j_call: TRBJ2-7
clone_size: -
cdr3_nt: TGTGCCAGCAGCTTAGTAGCGGGAGTCGTCGAGCAGTACTTC
cdr3_aa: CASSLVAGVVEQYF

v_call: TRBV7-6
d_call: TRBD2
j_call: TRBJ2-3
clone_size: -
cdr3_nt: TGTGCCAGCAGCAATGGACTAGTTTGGAGGGATACGCAGTATTTT
cdr3_aa: CASSNGLVWRDTQYF

v_call: TRBV3-1
d_call: -
j_call: TRBJ2-1
clone_size: -
cdr3_nt: TGTGCCAGCAGCCAAATTGGTGGGAGCTACGATGAGCAGTTCTTC
cdr3_aa: CASSQIGGSYDEQFF

v_call: TRBV5-1
d_call: -
j_call: TRBJ2-7
clone_size: -
cdr3_nt: TGCGCCAGCAGCTTTTCCACGGGAACCTACGAGCAGTACTTC
cdr3_aa: CASSFSTGTYEQYF

v_call: TRBV3-1
d_call: TRBD2
j_call: TRBJ2-1
clone_size: -
cdr3_nt: TGTGCCAGCAGCCCCGGGCTAGCGGGAGACCATGAGCAGTTCTTC
cdr3_aa: CASSPGLAGDHEQFF

v_call: TRBV27
d_call: -
j_call: TRBJ2-1
clone_size: -
cdr3_nt: TGTGCCAGCAGTTTAGCCGGGGGCCCGTGGAATGAGCAGTTCTTC
cdr3_aa: CASSLAGGPWNEQFF

v_call: TRBV14
d_call: TRBD2
j_call: TRBJ2-1
clone_size: -
cdr3_nt: TGTGCCAGCAGCCCTCGGACTAGCGGGAGGTTATACAATGAGCAGTTCTTC
cdr3_aa: CASSPRTSGRLYNEQFF

v_call: TRBV20-1
d_call: -
j_call: TRBJ1-2
clone_size: -
cdr3_nt: TGCAGTGCTAGAGATCCGGACGGGGGACACTATGGCTACACCTTC
cdr3_aa: CSARDPDGGHYGYTF

v_call: TRBV6-5
d_call: TRBD2
j_call: TRBJ2-7
clone_size: -
cdr3_nt: TGTGCCAGCAGTTACACCCTGATGGGGAGGGCGAGCACCTACGAGCAGTACTTC
cdr3_aa: CASSYTLMGRASTYEQYF

v_call: TRBV27
d_call: -
j_call: TRBJ2-3
clone_size: few
cdr3_nt: TGTGCCAGCAGTTTATTATACACAGATACGCAGTATTTT
cdr3_aa: CASSLLYTDTQYF

v_call: TRBV20-1
d_call: TRBD2
j_call: TRBJ2-3
clone_size: -
cdr3_nt: TGCAGTGCTCCCTGGCGGGAGGGCACAGATACGCAGTATTTT
cdr3_aa: CSAPWREGTDTQYF

v_call: TRBV7-9
d_call: TRBD1
j_call: TRBJ2-7
clone_size: -
cdr3_nt: TGTGCCAGCAGCTCTCCGACAGGGACCTACGAGCAGTACTTC
cdr3_aa: CASSSPTGTYEQYF

v_call: TRBV7-9
d_call: TRBD1
j_call: TRBJ2-1
clone_size: -
cdr3_nt: TGTGCCAGCAGCTCTCTCACAGGGGGCAATGAGCAGTTCTTC
cdr3_aa: CASSSLTGGNEQFF

v_call: TRBV5-4
d_call: TRBD1
j_call: TRBJ2-1
clone_size: -
cdr3_nt: TGTGCCAGCACCCTGGGACAGGCTAATGAGCAGTTCTTC
cdr3_aa: CASTLGQANEQFF

v_call: TRBV14
d_call: -
j_call: TRBJ1-1
clone_size: few
cdr3_nt: TGTGCCAGCAGCCAAGAAGGGGCAGGTGAAGCTTTCTTT
cdr3_aa: CASSQEGAGEAFF

v_call: TRBV20-1
d_call: -
j_call: TRBJ2-7
clone_size: -
cdr3_nt: TGCAGTGCTGATCACGGGGCCACCTACGAGCAGTACTTC
cdr3_aa: CSADHGATYEQYF

v_call: TRBV12-5
d_call: -
j_call: TRBJ2-5
clone_size: -
cdr3_nt: TGTGCTAGTGGTCCCGGGGCGCTATCCGAGACCCAGTACTTC
cdr3_aa: CASGPGALSETQYF

v_call: TRBV20-1
d_call: TRBD2
j_call: TRBJ2-2
clone_size: -
cdr3_nt: TGCAGTGCTAGCCAAACTAGCGGGACGAACACCGGGGAGCTGTTTTTT
cdr3_aa: CSASQTSGTNTGELFF

v_call: TRBV9
d_call: -
j_call: TRBJ2-7
clone_size: -
cdr3_nt: TGTGCCAGCAGCGTAGAGGGGACCGACTACGAGCAGTACTTC
cdr3_aa: CASSVEGTDYEQYF

v_call: TRBV5-4
d_call: TRBD1
j_call: TRBJ1-2
clone_size: once
cdr3_nt: TGTGCCAGCAGCTCTTGGACCAGGGGGGATGGCTACACCTTC
cdr3_aa: CASSSWTRGDGYTF

v_call: TRBV5-4
d_call: -
j_call: TRBJ2-1
clone_size: once
cdr3_nt: TGTGCCAGCAGGTCAGCAGGGGATGAGCAGTTCTTC
cdr3_aa: CASRSAGDEQFF

v_call: TRBV28
d_call: -
j_call: TRBJ2-3
clone_size: -
cdr3_nt: TGTGCCAGCAGCGACCTGCAAGGGTGGGATACGCAGTATTTT
cdr3_aa: CASSDLQGWDTQYF

v_call: TRBV29-1
d_call: -
j_call: TRBJ2-1
clone_size: -
cdr3_nt: TGCAGCCCCCTTTTGGGGAGAGATGAGCAGTTCTTC
cdr3_aa: CSPLLGRDEQFF

v_call: TRBV2
d_call: -
j_call: TRBJ1-2
clone_size: -
cdr3_nt: TGTGCCAGCACTTGGGACACTGGCTACACCTTC
cdr3_aa: CASTWDTGYTF